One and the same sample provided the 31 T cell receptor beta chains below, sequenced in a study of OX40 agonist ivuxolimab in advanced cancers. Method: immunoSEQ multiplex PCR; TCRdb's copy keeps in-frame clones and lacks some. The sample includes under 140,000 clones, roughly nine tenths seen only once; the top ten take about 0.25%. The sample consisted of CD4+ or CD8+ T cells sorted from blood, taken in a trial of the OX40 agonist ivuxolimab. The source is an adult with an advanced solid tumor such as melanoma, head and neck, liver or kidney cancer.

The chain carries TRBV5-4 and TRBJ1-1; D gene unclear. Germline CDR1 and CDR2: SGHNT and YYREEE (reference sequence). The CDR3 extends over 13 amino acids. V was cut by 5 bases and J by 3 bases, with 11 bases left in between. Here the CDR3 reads CASSSPADTEAFF. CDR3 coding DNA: TGTGCCAGCAGTTCACCCGCTGACACTGAAGCTTTCTTT.

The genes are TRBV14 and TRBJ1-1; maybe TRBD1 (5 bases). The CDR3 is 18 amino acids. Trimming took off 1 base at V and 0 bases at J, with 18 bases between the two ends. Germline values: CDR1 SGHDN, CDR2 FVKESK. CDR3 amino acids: CASSQGRQGRFMNTEAFF. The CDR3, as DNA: TGTGCCAGCAGCCAAGGGAGGCAGGGACGCTTCATGAACACTGAAGCTTTCTTT.

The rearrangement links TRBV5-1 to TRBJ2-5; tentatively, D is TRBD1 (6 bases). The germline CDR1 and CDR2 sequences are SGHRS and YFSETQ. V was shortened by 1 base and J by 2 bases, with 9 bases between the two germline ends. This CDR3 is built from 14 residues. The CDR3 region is CASSLPGDQETQYF. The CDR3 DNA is TGCGCCAGCAGCTTGCCAGGGGATCAAGAGACCCAGTACTTC.

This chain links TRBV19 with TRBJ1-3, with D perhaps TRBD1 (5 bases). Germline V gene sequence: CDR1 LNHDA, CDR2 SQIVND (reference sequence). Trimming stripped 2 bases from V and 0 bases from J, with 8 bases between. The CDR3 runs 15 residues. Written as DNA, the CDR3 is TGTGCCAGTAGTATATACCAGGGCTCTGGAAACACCATATATTTT. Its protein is CASSIYQGSGNTIYF.

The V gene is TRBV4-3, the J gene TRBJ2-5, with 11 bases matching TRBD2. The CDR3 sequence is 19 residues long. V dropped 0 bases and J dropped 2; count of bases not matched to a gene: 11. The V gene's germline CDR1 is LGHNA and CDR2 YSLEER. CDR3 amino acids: CASSQELAGDRGAQETQYF. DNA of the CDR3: TGCGCCAGCAGCCAAGAACTAGCGGGAGACCGAGGGGCTCAAGAGACCCAGTACTTC.

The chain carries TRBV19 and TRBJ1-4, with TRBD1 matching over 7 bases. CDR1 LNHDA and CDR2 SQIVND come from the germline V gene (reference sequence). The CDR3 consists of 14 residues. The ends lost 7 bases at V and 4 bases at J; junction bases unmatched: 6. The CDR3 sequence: CASTSQGVNEKLFF. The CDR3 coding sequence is TGTGCCAGTACCTCTCAGGGGGTTAATGAAAAACTGTTTTTT.

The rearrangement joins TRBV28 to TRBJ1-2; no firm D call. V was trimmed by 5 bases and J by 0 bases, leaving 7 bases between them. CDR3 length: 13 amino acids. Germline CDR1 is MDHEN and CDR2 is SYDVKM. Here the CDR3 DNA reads TGTGCCAGCAGTGCCTGGACTAACTATGGCTACACCTTC. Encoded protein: CASSAWTNYGYTF.

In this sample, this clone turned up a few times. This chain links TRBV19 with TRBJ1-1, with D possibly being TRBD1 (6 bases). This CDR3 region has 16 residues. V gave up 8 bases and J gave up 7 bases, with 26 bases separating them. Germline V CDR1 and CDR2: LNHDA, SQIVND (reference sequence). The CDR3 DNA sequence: TGTGCCAGTCCTCCCGGGACATCGGATGGAGTAGGTGAAGCTTTCTTT. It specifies CASPPGTSDGVGEAFF.

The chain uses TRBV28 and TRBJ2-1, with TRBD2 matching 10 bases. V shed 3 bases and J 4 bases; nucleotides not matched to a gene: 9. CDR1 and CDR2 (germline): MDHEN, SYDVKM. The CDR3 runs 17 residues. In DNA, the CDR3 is TGTGCCAGCAGTTTCCCCCTCGGACTAGCGGAGTACAATGAGCAGTTCTTC. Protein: CASSFPLGLAEYNEQFF.

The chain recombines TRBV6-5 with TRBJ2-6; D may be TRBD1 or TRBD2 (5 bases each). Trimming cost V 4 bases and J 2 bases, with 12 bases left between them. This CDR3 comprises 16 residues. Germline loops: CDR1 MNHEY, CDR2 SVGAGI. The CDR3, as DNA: TGTGCCAGCAGTTCTTACCGAGGGGCTGGGGCCAACGTCCTGACTTTC. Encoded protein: CASSSYRGAGANVLTF.

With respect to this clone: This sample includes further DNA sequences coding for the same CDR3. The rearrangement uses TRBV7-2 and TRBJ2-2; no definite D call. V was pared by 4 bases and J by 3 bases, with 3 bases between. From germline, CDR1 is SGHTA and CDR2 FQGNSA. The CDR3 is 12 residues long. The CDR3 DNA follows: TGTGCCAGCAGCTCTGACACCGGGGAGCTGTTTTTT. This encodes CASSSDTGELFF.

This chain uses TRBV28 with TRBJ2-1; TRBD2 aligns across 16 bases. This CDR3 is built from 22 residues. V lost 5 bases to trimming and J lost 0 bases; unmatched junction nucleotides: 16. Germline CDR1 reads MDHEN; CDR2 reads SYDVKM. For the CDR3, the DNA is TGTGCCAGCAGTACCCCCTACCCCGGGACTAGCGGGAGGGCCTTCTCCTACAATGAGCAGTTCTTC. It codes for CASSTPYPGTSGRAFSYNEQFF. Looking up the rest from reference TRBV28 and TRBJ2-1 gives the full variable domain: DVKVTQSSRYLVKRTGEKVFLECVQDMDHENMFWYRQDPGLGLRLIYFSYDVKMKEKGDIPEGYSVSREKKERFSLILESASTNQTSMYLCASSTPYPGTSGRAFSYNEQFFGPGTRLTVL.

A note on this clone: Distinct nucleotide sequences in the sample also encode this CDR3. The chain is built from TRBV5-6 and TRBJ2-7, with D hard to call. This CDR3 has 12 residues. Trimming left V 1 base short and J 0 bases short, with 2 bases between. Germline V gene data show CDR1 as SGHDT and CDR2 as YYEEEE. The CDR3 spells CASSLNSYEQYF. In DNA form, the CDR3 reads TGTGCCAGCAGCTTGAACTCCTACGAGCAGTACTTC.

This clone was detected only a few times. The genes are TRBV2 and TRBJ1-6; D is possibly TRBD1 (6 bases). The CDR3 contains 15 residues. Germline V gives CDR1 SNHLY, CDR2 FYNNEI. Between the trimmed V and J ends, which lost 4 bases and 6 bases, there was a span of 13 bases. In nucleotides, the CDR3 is TGTGCCAGCAGTGTGACAGGCGATACTAATTCACCCCTCCACTTT. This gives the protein CASSVTGDTNSPLHF.

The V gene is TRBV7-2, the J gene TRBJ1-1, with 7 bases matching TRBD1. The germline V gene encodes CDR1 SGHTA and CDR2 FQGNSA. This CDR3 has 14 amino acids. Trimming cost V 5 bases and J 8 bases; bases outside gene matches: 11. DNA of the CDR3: TGTGCCAGCAGCCAAAACAGGGGTGGTAACGAAGCTTTCTTT. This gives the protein CASSQNRGGNEAFF.

The CDR3 region is CAIRPASQGDTQYF. The CDR3, as DNA: TGTGCCATCAGGCCAGCATCCCAGGGAGATACGCAGTATTTT. The chain joins TRBV10-3 to TRBJ2-3, with a tentative D call TRBD1 (5 bases). This CDR3 is 14 amino acids long. The ends were cut back, 6 bases at V and 5 bases at J, with 15 bases in the middle. CDR1 is ENHRY and CDR2 is SYGVKD in the germline V gene.

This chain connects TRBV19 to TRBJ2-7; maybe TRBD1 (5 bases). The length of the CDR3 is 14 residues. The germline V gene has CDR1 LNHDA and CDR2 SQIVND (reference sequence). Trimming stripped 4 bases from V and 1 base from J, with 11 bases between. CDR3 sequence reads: CASSTQRQSYEQYF. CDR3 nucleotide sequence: TGTGCCAGTAGTACTCAAAGACAGTCCTACGAGCAGTACTTC.

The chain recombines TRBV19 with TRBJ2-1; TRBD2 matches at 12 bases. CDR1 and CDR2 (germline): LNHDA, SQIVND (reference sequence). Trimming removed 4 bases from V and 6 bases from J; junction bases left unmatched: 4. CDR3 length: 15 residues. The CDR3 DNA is TGTGCCAGTAGTAAGGGACTAGCGGGCCGCAATGAGCAGTTCTTC. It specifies CASSKGLAGRNEQFF.

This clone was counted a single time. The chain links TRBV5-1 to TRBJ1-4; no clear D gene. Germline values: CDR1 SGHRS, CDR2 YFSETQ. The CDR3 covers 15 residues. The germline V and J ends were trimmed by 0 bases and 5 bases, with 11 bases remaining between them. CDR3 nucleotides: TGCGCCAGCAGCTTGGATGGGGTGGGAAATGAAAAACTGTTTTTT. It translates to CASSLDGVGNEKLFF. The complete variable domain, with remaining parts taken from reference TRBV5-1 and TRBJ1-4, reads KAGVTQTPRYLIKTRGQQVTLSCSPISGHRSVSWYQQTPGQGLQFLFEYFSETQRNKGNFPGRFSGRQFSNSRSEMNVSTLELGDSALYLCASSLDGVGNEKLFFGSGTQLSVL.

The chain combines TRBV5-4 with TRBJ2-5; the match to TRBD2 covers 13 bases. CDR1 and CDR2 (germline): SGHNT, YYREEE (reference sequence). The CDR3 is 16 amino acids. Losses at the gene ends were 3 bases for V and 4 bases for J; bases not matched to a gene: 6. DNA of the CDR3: TGTGCCAGCAGCTATGGGACTAGCGGGGTTGGAGAGACCCAGTACTTC. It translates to CASSYGTSGVGETQYF.

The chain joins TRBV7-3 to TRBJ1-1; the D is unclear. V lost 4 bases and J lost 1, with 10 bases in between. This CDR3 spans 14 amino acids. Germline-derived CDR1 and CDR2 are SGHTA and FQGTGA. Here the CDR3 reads CASSSYSGNTEAFF. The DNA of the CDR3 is TGTGCCAGCAGCTCATATTCAGGGAACACTGAAGCTTTCTTT.

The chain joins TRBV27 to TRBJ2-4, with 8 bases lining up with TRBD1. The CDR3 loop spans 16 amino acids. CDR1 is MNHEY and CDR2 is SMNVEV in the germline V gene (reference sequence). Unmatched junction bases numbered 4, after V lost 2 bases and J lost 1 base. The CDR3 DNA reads TGTGCCAGCAGTTTACAGGGGGCATCCGCCAAAAACATTCAGTACTTC. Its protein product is CASSLQGASAKNIQYF.

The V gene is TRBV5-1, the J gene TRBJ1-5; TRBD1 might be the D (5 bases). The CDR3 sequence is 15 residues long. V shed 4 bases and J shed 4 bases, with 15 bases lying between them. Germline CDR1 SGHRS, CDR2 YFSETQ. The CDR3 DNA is TGCGCCAGCAGCGGCGGGACCGGGGGGAATCAGCCCCAGCATTTT. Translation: CASSGGTGGNQPQHF.

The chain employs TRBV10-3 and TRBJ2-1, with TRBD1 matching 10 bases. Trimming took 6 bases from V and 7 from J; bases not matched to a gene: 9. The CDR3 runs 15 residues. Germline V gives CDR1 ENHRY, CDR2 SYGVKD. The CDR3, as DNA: TGTGCCATCAGGCCCGGGACAGGGGTCGAAAATGAGCAGTTCTTC. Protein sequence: CAIRPGTGVENEQFF.

In DNA, the CDR3 is TGTGCCAGTAGTACCCGTAGCAGCCGGAACACCGGGGAGCTGTTTTTT. Encoded protein: CASSTRSSRNTGELFF. The V and J genes are TRBV19 and TRBJ2-2; D is unclear. This CDR3 has 16 amino acids. The V gene's germline CDR1 is LNHDA and CDR2 SQIVND (reference sequence). Trimming took 4 bases from V and 1 from J, leaving 13 bases between them.

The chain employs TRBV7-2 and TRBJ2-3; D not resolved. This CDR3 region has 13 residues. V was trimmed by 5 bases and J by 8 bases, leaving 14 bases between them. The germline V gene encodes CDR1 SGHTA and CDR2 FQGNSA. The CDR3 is CASSVNSYSTQYF. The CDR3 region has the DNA TGTGCCAGCAGCGTTAATAGTTACTCTACGCAGTATTTT.

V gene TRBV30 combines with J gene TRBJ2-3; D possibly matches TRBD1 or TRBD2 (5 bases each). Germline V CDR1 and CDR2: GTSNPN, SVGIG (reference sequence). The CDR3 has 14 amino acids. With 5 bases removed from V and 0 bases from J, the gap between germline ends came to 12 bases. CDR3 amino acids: CAWGLTASTDTQYF. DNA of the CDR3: TGTGCCTGGGGACTGACAGCTAGCACAGATACGCAGTATTTT. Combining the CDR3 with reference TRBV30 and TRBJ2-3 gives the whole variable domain SQTIHQWPATLVQPVGSPLSLECTVEGTSNPNLYWYRQAAGRGLQLLFYSVGIGQISSEVPQNLSASRPQDRQFILSSKKLLLSDSGFYLCAWGLTASTDTQYFGPGTRLTVL.

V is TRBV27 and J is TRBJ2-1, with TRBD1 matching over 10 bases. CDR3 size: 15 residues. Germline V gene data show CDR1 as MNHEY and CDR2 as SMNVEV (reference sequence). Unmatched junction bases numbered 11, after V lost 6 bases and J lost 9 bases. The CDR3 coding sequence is TGTGCCAGCAGCAAACCGGGGGACAGGGGTGGTGAGCAGTTCTTC. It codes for CASSKPGDRGGEQFF.

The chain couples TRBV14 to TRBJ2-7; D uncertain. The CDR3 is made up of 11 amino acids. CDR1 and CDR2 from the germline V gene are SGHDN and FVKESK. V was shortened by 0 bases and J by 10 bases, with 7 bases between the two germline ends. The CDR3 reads CASSQDRSQYF. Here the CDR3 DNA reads TGTGCCAGCAGCCAAGATAGGTCCCAGTACTTC.

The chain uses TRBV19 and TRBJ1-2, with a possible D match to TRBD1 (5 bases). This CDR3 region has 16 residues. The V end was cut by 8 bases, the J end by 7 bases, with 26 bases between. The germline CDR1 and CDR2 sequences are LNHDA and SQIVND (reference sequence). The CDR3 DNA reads TGTGCCAGTGATGAAACATTCGGGACTTATAAGGGTGGCTACACCTTC. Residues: CASDETFGTYKGGYTF.

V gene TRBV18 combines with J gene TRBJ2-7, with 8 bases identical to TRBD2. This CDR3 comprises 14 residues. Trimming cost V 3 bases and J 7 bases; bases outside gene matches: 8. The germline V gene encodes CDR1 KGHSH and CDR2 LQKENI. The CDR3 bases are TGTGCCAGCTCACCGGCCTCGCCGGGGGGGGAGCAGTACTTC. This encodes CASSPASPGGEQYF.